This T cell receptor (beta chain) was observed in a study of CD8 T cells in ankylosing spondylitis. Generation of TCR beta libraries employed quantitative 5'-RACE incorporating molecular barcodes. TCRdb reprocessed the 5' RACE reads via MiXCR and lists one record per CDR3 protein. This sample has more than 100,000 distinct CDR3 sequences; about 10% occur once, and the top ten carry about 4%. This clonotype has a handful of counts. The antigen is undetermined. Whole-study results and caveats: The authors found the disease-linked clones to be CD8+ and relatively rare in peripheral blood.

The CDR3 covers 13 residues. After removal of 5 bases from V and 7 bases from J, the junction contained 3 bases not matched to a gene. Per germline, CDR1 LNHDA and CDR2 SQIVND (reference sequence). This receptor was obtained from a female donor with ankylosing spondylitis or in good health (not recorded which). Specimen: blood, either unsorted or a sorted T cell fraction (not recorded which). The rearrangement links TRBV19 to TRBJ2-2, with 8 bases aligning to TRBD1. The CDR3 loop reads CASSGGQVGELFF. The CDR3 DNA is TGTGCCAGTAGTGGGGGACAGGTCGGGGAGCTGTTTTTT.